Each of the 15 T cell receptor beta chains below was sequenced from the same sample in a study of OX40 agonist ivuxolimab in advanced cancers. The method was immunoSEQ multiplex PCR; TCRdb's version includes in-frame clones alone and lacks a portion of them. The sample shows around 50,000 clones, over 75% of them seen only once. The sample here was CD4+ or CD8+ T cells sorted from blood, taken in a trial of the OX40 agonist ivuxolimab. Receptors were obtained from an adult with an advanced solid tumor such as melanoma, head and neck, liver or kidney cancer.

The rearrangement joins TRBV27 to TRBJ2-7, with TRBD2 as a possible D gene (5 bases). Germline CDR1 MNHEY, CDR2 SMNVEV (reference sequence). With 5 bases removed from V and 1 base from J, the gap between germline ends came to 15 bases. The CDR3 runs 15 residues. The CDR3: CASSIASQASYEQYF. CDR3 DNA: TGTGCCAGCAGTATAGCTAGCCAGGCATCCTACGAGCAGTACTTC.

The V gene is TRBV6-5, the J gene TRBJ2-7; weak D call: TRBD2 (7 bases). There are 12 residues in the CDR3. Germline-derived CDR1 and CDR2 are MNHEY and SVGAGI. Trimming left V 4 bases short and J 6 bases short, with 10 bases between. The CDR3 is CASSSRGAEQYF. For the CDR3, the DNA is TGTGCCAGCAGTTCACGGGGGGCCGAGCAGTACTTC.

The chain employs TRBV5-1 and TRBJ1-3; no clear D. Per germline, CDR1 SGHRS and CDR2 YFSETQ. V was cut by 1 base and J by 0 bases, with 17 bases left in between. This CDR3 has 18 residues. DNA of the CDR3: TGCGCCAGCAGCTTGCAAGAAATGAGGGTCTTCTCTGGAAACACCATATATTTT. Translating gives CASSLQEMRVFSGNTIYF. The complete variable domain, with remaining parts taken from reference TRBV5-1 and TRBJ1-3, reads KAGVTQTPRYLIKTRGQQVTLSCSPISGHRSVSWYQQTPGQGLQFLFEYFSETQRNKGNFPGRFSGRQFSNSRSEMNVSTLELGDSALYLCASSLQEMRVFSGNTIYFGEGSWLTVV.

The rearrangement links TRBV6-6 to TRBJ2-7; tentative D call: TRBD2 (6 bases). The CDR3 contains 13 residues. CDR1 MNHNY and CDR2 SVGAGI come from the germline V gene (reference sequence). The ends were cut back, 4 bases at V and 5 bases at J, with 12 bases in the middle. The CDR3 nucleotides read TGTGCCAGCAGTTCACCGGGACTCCACGAGCAGTACTTC. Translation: CASSSPGLHEQYF.

The CDR3 region has the DNA TGTGCCAGCAGCCCGTACTTAGCGGGAGGATTGAATGAGCAGTTCTTC. Translating it yields CASSPYLAGGLNEQFF. The chain combines TRBV7-2 with TRBJ2-1, with 10 positions matching TRBD2. The CDR3 spans 16 residues. Losses at the gene ends were 5 bases for V and 7 bases for J; bases not matched to a gene: 11. Germline loops: CDR1 SGHTA, CDR2 FQGNSA.

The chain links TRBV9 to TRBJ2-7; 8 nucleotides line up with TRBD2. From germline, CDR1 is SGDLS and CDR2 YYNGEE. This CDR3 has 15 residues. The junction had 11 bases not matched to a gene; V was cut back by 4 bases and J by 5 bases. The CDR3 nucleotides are TGTGCCAGCAGCCGGGGGGGCGGGAGGAGGAACGAGCAGTACTTC. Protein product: CASSRGGGRRNEQYF.

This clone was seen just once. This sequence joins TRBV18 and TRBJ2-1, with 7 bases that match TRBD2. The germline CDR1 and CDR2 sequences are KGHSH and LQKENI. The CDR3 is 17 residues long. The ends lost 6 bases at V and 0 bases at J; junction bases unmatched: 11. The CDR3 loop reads CASSPRGGSASYNEQFF. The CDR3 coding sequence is TGTGCCAGCTCCCCCCGGGGCGGGAGTGCCTCCTACAATGAGCAGTTCTTC.

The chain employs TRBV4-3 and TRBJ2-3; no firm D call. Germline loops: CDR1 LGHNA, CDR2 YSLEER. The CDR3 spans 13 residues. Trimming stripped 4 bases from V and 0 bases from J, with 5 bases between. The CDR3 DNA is TGCGCCAGCAGCCCCGGAAGCACAGATACGCAGTATTTT. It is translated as CASSPGSTDTQYF.

The CDR3 coding sequence is TGTGCCAGCAGTGACCTCCAACTAGCGGGAGGGAAAGATGAGCAGTTCTTC. This codes for CASSDLQLAGGKDEQFF. The rearrangement joins TRBV6-4 to TRBJ2-1; the match to TRBD2 covers 13 bases. J was trimmed by 8 bases and V by 2 bases; bases with no gene match: 9. There are 17 residues in the CDR3. CDR1 and CDR2 from the germline V gene are MRHNA and SNTAGT.

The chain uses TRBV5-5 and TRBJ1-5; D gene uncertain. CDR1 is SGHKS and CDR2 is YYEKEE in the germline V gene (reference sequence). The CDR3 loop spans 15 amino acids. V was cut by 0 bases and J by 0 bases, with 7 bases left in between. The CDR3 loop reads CASSLVVDSNQPQHF. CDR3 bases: TGTGCCAGCAGCTTGGTGGTAGATAGCAATCAGCCCCAGCATTTT. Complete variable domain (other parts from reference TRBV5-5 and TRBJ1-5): DAGVTQSPTHLIKTRGQQVTLRCSPISGHKSVSWYQQVLGQGPQFIFQYYEKEERGRGNFPDRFSARQFPNYSSELNVNALLLGDSALYLCASSLVVDSNQPQHFGDGTRLSIL.

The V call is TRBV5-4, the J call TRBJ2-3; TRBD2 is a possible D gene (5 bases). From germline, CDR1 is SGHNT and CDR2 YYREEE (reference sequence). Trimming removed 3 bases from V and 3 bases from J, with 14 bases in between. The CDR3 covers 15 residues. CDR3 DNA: TGTGCCAGCAGCTCGGGGTTAGCGTCGACAGATACGCAGTATTTT. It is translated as CASSSGLASTDTQYF.

The CDR3 is CASTSGYTDTQYF. CDR3 DNA: TGTGCCAGCACCTCGGGTTACACAGATACGCAGTATTTT. The chain has TRBV2 and TRBJ2-3, with D hard to call. CDR1 is SNHLY and CDR2 is FYNNEI in the germline V gene. Trimming removed 7 bases at V and 2 bases at J, with 10 bases between. This CDR3 has 13 amino acids.

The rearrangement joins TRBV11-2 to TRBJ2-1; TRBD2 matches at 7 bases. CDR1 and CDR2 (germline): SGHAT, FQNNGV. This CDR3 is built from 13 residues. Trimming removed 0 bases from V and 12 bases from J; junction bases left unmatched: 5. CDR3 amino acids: CASSLERPGGQFF. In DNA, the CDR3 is TGTGCCAGCAGCTTAGAACGCCCGGGAGGGCAGTTCTTC.

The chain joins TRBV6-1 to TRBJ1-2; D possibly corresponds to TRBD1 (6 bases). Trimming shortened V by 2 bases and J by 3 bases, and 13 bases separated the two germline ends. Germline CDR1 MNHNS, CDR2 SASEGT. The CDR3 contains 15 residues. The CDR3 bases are TGTGCCAGCAGTGAATTGGGCAGGGGAGACTATGGCTACACCTTC. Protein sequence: CASSELGRGDYGYTF.

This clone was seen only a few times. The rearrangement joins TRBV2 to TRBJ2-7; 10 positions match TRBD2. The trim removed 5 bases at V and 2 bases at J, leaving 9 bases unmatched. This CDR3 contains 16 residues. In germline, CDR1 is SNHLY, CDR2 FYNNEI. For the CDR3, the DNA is TGTGCCAGCAGTCCCTTGACTAGCGGGCTTACCTACGAGCAGTACTTC. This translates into CASSPLTSGLTYEQYF.